These T cell receptor beta chains were read from a single sample in a study of T cell changes during pregnancy in multiple sclerosis. TCRdb's table, derived via immunoSEQ multiplex PCR, lists solely in-frame clones and lacks some. The sample includes tens of thousands of clones, around nine tenths seen only once; the top ten take 0.6% to 0.9%. Sample: CD4+ T cells from peripheral blood mononuclear cells, taken in the first trimester of pregnancy. The receptors were gathered from a female donor with multiple sclerosis, enrolled in a pregnancy study. The CDR3 runs from the conserved cysteine through the conserved F or W. A D gene is named only where the DNA matches it firmly. Clone size is given for some rows only: seen once, a few or many times, or a class if the clone is expanded.

j_gene: TRBJ2-7
d_gene: TRBD1
v_gene: TRBV27
abundance: -
CDR3aa: CASSPRQGVNEQYF
CDR3nt: TGTGCCAGCAGTCCGAGACAGGGGGTAAACGAGCAGTACTTC

j_gene: TRBJ2-1
d_gene: -
v_gene: TRBV5-6
abundance: -
CDR3aa: CASSLGGVGYEQFF
CDR3nt: TGTGCCAGCAGCTTGGGGGGGGTAGGATATGAGCAGTTCTTC

j_gene: TRBJ1-2
d_gene: -
v_gene: TRBV9
abundance: -
CDR3aa: CASSVIDEAEVNGYTF
CDR3nt: TGTGCCAGCAGCGTAATAGACGAGGCGGAAGTAAATGGCTACACCTTC

j_gene: TRBJ2-1
d_gene: TRBD2
v_gene: TRBV7-2
abundance: -
CDR3aa: CASSKGLAGTSQFF
CDR3nt: TGTGCCAGCAGCAAGGGACTAGCGGGGACTTCTCAGTTCTTC

j_gene: TRBJ2-7
d_gene: -
v_gene: TRBV4-3
abundance: -
CDR3aa: CASSQDDGRFLYEQYF
CDR3nt: TGCGCCAGCAGCCAAGACGATGGCCGCTTCTTATACGAGCAGTACTTC

j_gene: TRBJ2-3
d_gene: TRBD1
v_gene: TRBV19
abundance: -
CDR3aa: CASSEGAGGDTQYF
CDR3nt: TGTGCCAGTAGTGAGGGGGCAGGTGGTGATACGCAGTATTTT

j_gene: TRBJ2-5
d_gene: -
v_gene: TRBV19
abundance: -
CDR3aa: CASSIYLLGAAEETQYF
CDR3nt: TGTGCCAGTAGTATTTACCTCTTGGGAGCAGCCGAAGAGACCCAGTACTTC

j_gene: TRBJ2-7
d_gene: -
v_gene: TRBV18
abundance: -
CDR3aa: CASSPPGGWPYEQYF
CDR3nt: TGTGCCAGCTCACCACCTGGGGGCTGGCCCTACGAGCAGTACTTC

j_gene: TRBJ1-5
d_gene: TRBD1
v_gene: TRBV30
abundance: -
CDR3aa: CAWSVQGDQPQHF
CDR3nt: TGTGCCTGGAGTGTACAGGGGGATCAGCCCCAGCATTTT

j_gene: TRBJ2-1
d_gene: TRBD2
v_gene: TRBV30
abundance: -
CDR3aa: CAWSVQLAVYNEQFF
CDR3nt: TGTGCCTGGAGTGTACAACTAGCGGTCTACAATGAGCAGTTCTTC

j_gene: TRBJ2-7
d_gene: -
v_gene: TRBV27
abundance: -
CDR3aa: CASSLLDSAYEQYF
CDR3nt: TGTGCCAGCAGTTTATTGGACTCAGCCTACGAGCAGTACTTC

j_gene: TRBJ2-7
d_gene: TRBD1
v_gene: TRBV10-1
abundance: once
CDR3aa: CASSLLPGTASYEQYF
CDR3nt: TGCGCCAGCAGTCTTCTACCCGGGACAGCCTCCTACGAGCAGTACTTC

j_gene: TRBJ1-6
d_gene: -
v_gene: TRBV11-3
abundance: -
CDR3aa: CASSLGSGSPLHF
CDR3nt: TGTGCCAGCAGCTTAGGTTCCGGGTCACCCCTCCACTTT